The 6 T cell receptor beta chains below all came from one sample that was sequenced in a study of T cell changes during pregnancy in multiple sclerosis. The method was immunoSEQ multiplex PCR; TCRdb's version includes in-frame clones alone and lacks a portion of them. This table has around 88,000 clones, roughly 94% appearing once. The source material was peripheral blood, sampled after pregnancy. The receptor set was obtained from a female donor in good health, enrolled as a control in a pregnancy study.

The chain links TRBV4-1 to TRBJ2-1, with TRBD1 identical over 11 bases. V shed 0 bases, J shed 6 bases, and the junction held 4 bases outside the gene matches. The CDR3 totals 16 residues. Germline CDR1 and CDR2: MGHRA and YSYEKL. This CDR3 reads CASSQELGTGGNEQFF. The CDR3 DNA is TGCGCCAGCAGCCAAGAGTTGGGGACAGGGGGCAATGAGCAGTTCTTC.

The V call is TRBV30, the J call TRBJ2-7; 7 nucleotides line up with TRBD2. Germline CDR1 is GTSNPN and CDR2 is SVGIG (reference sequence). V dropped 6 bases and J dropped 1; count of bases not matched to a gene: 3. This CDR3 contains 12 residues. Written as DNA, the CDR3 is TGTGCCTGCGACGGGGGGTCCTACGAGCAGTACTTC. Translating gives CACDGGSYEQYF.

The chain uses TRBV30 and TRBJ1-2, with D possibly being TRBD1 (5 bases). Germline CDR1 and CDR2: GTSNPN and SVGIG (reference sequence). There are 12 residues in the CDR3. V was clipped by 4 bases and J by 8 bases, with 14 bases between them. The CDR3 protein is CAWTMGQQGYTF. The CDR3 DNA is TGTGCCTGGACCATGGGGCAGCAAGGCTACACCTTC.

The rearrangement joins TRBV6-1 to TRBJ1-1; D is unclear. There are 14 residues in the CDR3. V was shortened by 4 bases and J by 3 bases, with 12 bases between the two germline ends. The V gene's germline CDR1 is MNHNS and CDR2 SASEGT. CDR3 in amino acids: CASSGYLGDTEAFF. In DNA form, the CDR3 reads TGTGCCAGCAGTGGATACCTGGGCGACACTGAAGCTTTCTTT.

The chain employs TRBV19 and TRBJ1-1; the D gene is possibly TRBD1 (5 bases). V lost 5 bases and J lost 1, with 11 bases in between. Germline V gene sequence: CDR1 LNHDA, CDR2 SQIVND (reference sequence). The CDR3 loop spans 14 amino acids. The CDR3 DNA follows: TGTGCCAGTAGTGGCAACAGGAGGAACACTGAAGCTTTCTTT. Protein sequence: CASSGNRRNTEAFF.

This clone has more than one count but fewer than ten. The V gene is TRBV7-2, the J gene TRBJ1-2; D is unresolved. The CDR3 totals 15 residues. Germline V gene data show CDR1 as SGHTA and CDR2 as FQGNSA. V gave up 1 base and J gave up 5 bases, with 14 bases separating them. CDR3 nucleotides: TGTGCCAGCAGCTTAGTCAAGATAGCTTGGTATGGCTACACCTTC. Amino acids: CASSLVKIAWYGYTF.